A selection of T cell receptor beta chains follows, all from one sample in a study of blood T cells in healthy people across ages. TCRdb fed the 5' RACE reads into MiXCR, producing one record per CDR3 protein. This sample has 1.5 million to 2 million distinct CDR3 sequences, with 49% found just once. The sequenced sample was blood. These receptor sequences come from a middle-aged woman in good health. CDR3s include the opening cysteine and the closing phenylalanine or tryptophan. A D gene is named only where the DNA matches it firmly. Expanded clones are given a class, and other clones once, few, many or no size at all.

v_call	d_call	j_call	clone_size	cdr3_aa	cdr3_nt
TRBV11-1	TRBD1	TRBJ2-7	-	CASSFGRGRYEQYF	TGTGCCAGCAGCTTCGGCAGGGGGCGTTACGAGCAGTACTTC
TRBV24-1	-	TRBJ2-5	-	CATSDLRQQETQYF	TGTGCCACCAGTGATTTGAGACAGCAAGAGACCCAGTACTTC
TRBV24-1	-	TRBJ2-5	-	CATSVGQVGETQYF	TGTGCCACCAGTGTTGGGCAGGTAGGAGAGACCCAGTACTTC
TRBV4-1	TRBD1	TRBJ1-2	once	CASSQGPPGQPNYGYTF	TGCGCCAGCAGCCAAGGGCCACCGGGACAGCCGAACTATGGCTACACCTTC
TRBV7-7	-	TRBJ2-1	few	CASSLSRGDDEQFF	TGTGCTAGCAGCTTAAGTAGGGGAGACGATGAGCAGTTCTTC
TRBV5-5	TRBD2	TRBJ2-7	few	CASSLDFSGLVEYF	TGTGCCAGCAGCTTGGATTTCTCCGGACTAGTCGAGTACTTC
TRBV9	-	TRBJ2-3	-	CASGPKLTRTDTQYF	TGTGCCAGCGGCCCGAAATTGACACGCACAGATACGCAGTATTTT
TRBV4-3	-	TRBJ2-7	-	CASSQSRGSSYEQYF	TGCGCCAGCAGCCAATCACGAGGAAGCTCCTACGAGCAGTACTTC
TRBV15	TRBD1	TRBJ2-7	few	CATSGPGQYYEQYF	TGTGCCACCAGCGGCCCGGGACAGTACTACGAGCAGTACTTC
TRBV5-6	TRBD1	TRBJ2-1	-	CASGPGTGVKNEQFF	TGTGCCAGCGGCCCCGGGACAGGGGTAAAGAATGAGCAGTTCTTC
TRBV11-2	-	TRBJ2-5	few	CASSLGRGAHSETQYF	TGTGCCAGCAGCTTAGGCCGGGGGGCTCACTCAGAGACCCAGTACTTC
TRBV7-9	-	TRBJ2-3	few	CASSISGRTDTQYF	TGTGCCAGCAGCATTAGCGGCCGCACAGATACGCAGTATTTT
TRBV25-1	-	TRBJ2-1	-	CASTQGSSYNEQFF	TGTGCCAGCACCCAGGGGAGCTCCTACAATGAGCAGTTCTTC
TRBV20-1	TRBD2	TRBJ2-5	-	CSARDSGRAGETQYF	TGCAGTGCTAGAGATAGTGGGAGGGCAGGAGAGACCCAGTACTTC
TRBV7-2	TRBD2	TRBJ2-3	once	CASSLGVSGVLDTQYF	TGTGCCAGCAGCTTAGGGGTTAGCGGGGTGTTAGATACGCAGTATTTT
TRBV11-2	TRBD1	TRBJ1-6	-	CASSILPTGVDSPLHF	TGTGCCAGCAGCATTCTACCTACAGGGGTGGATTCACCCCTCCACTTT
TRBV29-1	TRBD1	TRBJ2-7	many	CSAVGQGRYYEQYF	TGCAGCGCCGTTGGACAGGGTCGGTATTACGAGCAGTACTTC
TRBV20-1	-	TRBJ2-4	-	CSAIGDQYIIQYF	TGCAGTGCTATTGGGGACCAATATATCATTCAGTACTTC
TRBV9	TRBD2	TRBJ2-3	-	CASSDSGVRTDTQYF	TGTGCCAGCAGCGATAGCGGGGTGCGCACAGATACGCAGTATTTT
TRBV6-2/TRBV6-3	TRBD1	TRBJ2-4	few	CASSSKDRAQGDIQYF	TGTGCCAGCAGTTCGAAGGACAGGGCGCAAGGGGACATTCAGTACTTC
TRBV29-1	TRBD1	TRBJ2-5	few	CSGGQGGQETQYF	TGCAGCGGGGGACAGGGCGGCCAAGAGACCCAGTACTTC
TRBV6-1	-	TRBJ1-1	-	CASSFRHLNTEAFF	TGTGCCAGCAGTTTCCGACACCTGAACACTGAAGCTTTCTTT
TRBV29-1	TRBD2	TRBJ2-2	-	CSVLAGGGTGELFF	TGCAGCGTTCTCGCGGGGGGCGGCACCGGGGAGCTGTTTTTT
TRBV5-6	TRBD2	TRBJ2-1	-	CASSLFLRGGLREQFF	TGTGCCAGCAGCTTGTTTTTGCGGGGGGGCCTAAGGGAGCAGTTCTTC
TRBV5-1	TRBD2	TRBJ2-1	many	CASSLTSGVNEQFF	TGCGCCAGCAGCTTGACTAGCGGGGTCAATGAGCAGTTCTTC
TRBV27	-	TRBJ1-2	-	CASSLASPGRNYGYTF	TGTGCCAGCAGTTTAGCGTCCCCGGGACGGAACTATGGCTACACCTTC
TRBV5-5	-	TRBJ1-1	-	CASSGTSTEAFF	TGTGCCAGCAGCGGGACTTCGACTGAAGCTTTCTTT
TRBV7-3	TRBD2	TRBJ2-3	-	CASSTGLANPDTQYF	TGTGCCAGCAGTACGGGACTAGCGAATCCAGATACGCAGTATTTT
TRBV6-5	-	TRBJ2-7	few	CASQRKEGRYEQYF	TGTGCCAGCCAGAGAAAAGAGGGGAGGTACGAGCAGTACTTC
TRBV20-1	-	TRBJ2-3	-	CSARPPSSQYF	TGCAGTGCTAGGCCCCCGTCTTCGCAGTATTTT
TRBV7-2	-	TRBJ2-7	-	CASSSWTGRLSEQYF	TGTGCCAGCAGCAGCTGGACGGGGAGACTTTCCGAGCAGTACTTC
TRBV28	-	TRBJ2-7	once	CASSSSSPYGAYEQYF	TGTGCCAGCAGTTCCTCCAGCCCTTACGGTGCGTACGAGCAGTACTTC
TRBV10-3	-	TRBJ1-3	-	CAISESIGNTIYF	TGTGCCATCAGTGAGTCGATCGGAAACACCATATATTTT
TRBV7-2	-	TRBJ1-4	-	CASSLVGITNEKLFF	TGTGCCAGCAGCTTAGTCGGGATCACTAATGAAAAACTGTTTTTT
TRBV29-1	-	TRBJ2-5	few	CSVTGDGQETQYF	TGCAGCGTTACCGGGGATGGCCAAGAGACCCAGTACTTC
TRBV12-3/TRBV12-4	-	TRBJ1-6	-	CASGPRADNSPLHF	TGTGCCAGCGGCCCCCGAGCAGATAATTCACCCCTCCACTTT
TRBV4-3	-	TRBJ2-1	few	CASSQSRRVQEGYNEQFF	TGCGCCAGCAGCCAGTCCCGGAGAGTTCAAGAGGGCTACAATGAGCAGTTCTTC
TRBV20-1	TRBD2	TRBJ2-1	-	CSALLAGDPVGNEQFF	TGCAGTGCTCTCCTTGCGGGGGACCCGGTTGGCAATGAGCAGTTCTTC
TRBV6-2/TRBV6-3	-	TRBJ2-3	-	CASSTLGRAHTDTQYF	TGTGCCAGCTCAACCTTGGGCAGGGCACACACAGATACGCAGTATTTT
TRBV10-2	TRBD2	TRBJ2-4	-	CASRVSGESKNIQYF	TGCGCCAGCAGGGTTAGCGGGGAAAGCAAAAACATTCAGTACTTC
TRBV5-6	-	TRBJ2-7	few	CASSLKTKSSYNEQYF	TGTGCCAGCAGCTTAAAGACTAAGAGCTCCTACAATGAGCAGTACTTC
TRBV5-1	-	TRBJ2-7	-	CASSVARVIDEQYF	TGCGCCAGCAGCGTTGCCAGGGTGATCGACGAGCAGTACTTC
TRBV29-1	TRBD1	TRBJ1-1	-	CSAKTGGGNTEAFF	TGCAGCGCTAAGACAGGGGGCGGGAACACTGAAGCTTTCTTT
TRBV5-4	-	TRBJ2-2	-	CASSLMAPGRSTGELFF	TGTGCCAGCAGCTTGATGGCCCCAGGGAGGAGCACCGGGGAGCTGTTTTTT